This T cell receptor (beta chain) was sequenced during a study of OX40 agonist ivuxolimab in advanced cancers. Across the study: Patients were treated with intravenous ivuxolimab, dosed at 0.01 to 10 mg/kg and infused every 2 weeks. Checkpoint inhibitors had been given previously to about 40% of patients. Partial responses occurred in Three dose-escalation patients, one with hepatocellular carcinoma and two with cutaneous melanoma.

Comments on this clone: In the same sample, other DNA sequences code for this CDR3.

Libraries were prepared by immunoSEQ multiplex PCR; TCRdb keeps only in-frame clonotypes and omits some of them. The data show roughly 79,000 clones, with more than 80% seen just once and about 1.7% held by the top ten. This CDR3 contains 13 residues. Trimming took off 0 bases at V and 2 bases at J, with 5 bases between the two ends. CDR1 SGHNT and CDR2 YYREEE come from the germline V gene (reference sequence). Patients had blood sampled at baseline and again on cycle 4 day 1 and cycle 7 day 1. V is TRBV5-4 and J is TRBJ1-2; D remains ambiguous. The sequences come from CD4+ or CD8+ T cells sorted from blood, collected in a trial of the OX40 agonist ivuxolimab. This receptor was taken from an adult with an advanced solid tumor such as melanoma, head and neck, liver or kidney cancer. CDR3 amino acids: CASSLDGNYGYTF. The CDR3 bases are TGTGCCAGCAGCTTGGACGGGAACTATGGCTACACCTTC.